This T cell receptor (beta chain) was sequenced in a study of cytomegalovirus exposure and HLA in healthy donors. Study overall: Most donors, 81% of a few hundred genotyped, fell in the Caucasian-associated ancestry cluster.

This clone was found once. It was with 60 Vbeta and 13 Jbeta primers that the PCR ran. Libraries were prepared by immunoSEQ multiplex PCR; TCRdb keeps only in-frame clonotypes and omits some of them. The sample contains about 160,000 clones, roughly 77% of which appear only once. The CDR3 runs to 13 residues. The germline V gene encodes CDR1 SGHRS and CDR2 YFSETQ. V shed 5 bases and J 5 bases; nucleotides not matched to a gene: 4. The sample was PBMCs. The V and J genes are TRBV5-1 and TRBJ1-5, with 7 bases fitting TRBD1. This sequence originates from a human donor in good health. DNA for the CDR3: TGCGCCAGCAGAGACAGGGTTGATCAGCCCCAGCATTTT. This translates into CASRDRVDQPQHF. Filled out from reference TRBV5-1 and TRBJ1-5, the complete variable domain reads KAGVTQTPRYLIKTRGQQVTLSCSPISGHRSVSWYQQTPGQGLQFLFEYFSETQRNKGNFPGRFSGRQFSNSRSEMNVSTLELGDSALYLCASRDRVDQPQHFGDGTRLSIL.